This T cell receptor (beta chain) was sequenced for a study of neurological immune-mediated disorders. Study results and caveats: There were no CDR3 amino acid sequences shared by expanded clones across subjects, a result suggesting private repertoires in all groups.

The CDR3 is 16 residues long. Germline V gene sequence: CDR1 MNHEY, CDR2 SMNVEV (reference sequence). Trimming removed 5 bases from V and 4 bases from J, with 15 bases in between. TCRdb independently ran MiXCR on the 5' RACE reads; one entry per CDR3 protein. The repertoire holds tens of thousands of distinct CDR3 sequences, with 13% as singletons. This clonotype was counted many times. The antigen remains undetermined. V usage is TRBV27 and J usage is TRBJ1-6, with a tentative D call TRBD1 (6 bases). The specimen was PBMCs. This TCR was recovered from a woman aged 60-70 years with HTLV-1-associated myelopathy (HAM/TSP). CDR3 sequence: CASSPQGPGYNSPLHF. DNA of the CDR3: TGTGCCAGCAGTCCACAGGGTCCCGGGTATAATTCACCCCTCCACTTT.